This T cell receptor beta chain is drawn from a study of T cells in Graves' hyperthyroidism and ophthalmopathy. Researchers took RNA transcripts and amplified the TCR beta CDR3 regions from them. The HTBI primer set was used in a first-round RT-PCR of the TCR CDR3. TCRdb independently ran MiXCR on the multiplex PCR reads; one entry per CDR3 protein. The table lists some 570,000 distinct CDR3 sequences, 11% to 15% of them singletons. This clonotype has a count of ten or more. Germline V gene sequence: CDR1 KGHSH, CDR2 LQKENI. Trimming left V 0 bases short and J 2 bases short, with 4 bases between. The CDR3 length is 13 residues.

This receptor was obtained from a woman aged 18-29 years with Graves' ophthalmopathy. Specimen: blood. The rearrangement uses TRBV18 and TRBJ1-2; no reliable D call. The DNA of the CDR3 is TGTGCCAGCTCACCACCGACAAACTATGGCTACACCTTC. It yields the protein CASSPPTNYGYTF.